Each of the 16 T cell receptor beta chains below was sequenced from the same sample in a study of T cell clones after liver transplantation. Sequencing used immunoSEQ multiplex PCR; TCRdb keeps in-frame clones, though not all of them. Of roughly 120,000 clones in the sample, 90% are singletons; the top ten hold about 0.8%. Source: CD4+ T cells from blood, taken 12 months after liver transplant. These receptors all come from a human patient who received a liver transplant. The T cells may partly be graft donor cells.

The CDR3 DNA reads TGTGCCAGTAGTTCTGGGACAGCATTGGATAATCAGCCCCAGCATTTT. It specifies CASSSGTALDNQPQHF. The chain carries TRBV19 and TRBJ1-5; 7 bases agree with TRBD1. Germline V gene sequence: CDR1 LNHDA, CDR2 SQIVND (reference sequence). The J segment lost 4 bases and the V segment lost 5 bases, leaving 11 bases of the junction unmatched. The CDR3 is 16 amino acids.

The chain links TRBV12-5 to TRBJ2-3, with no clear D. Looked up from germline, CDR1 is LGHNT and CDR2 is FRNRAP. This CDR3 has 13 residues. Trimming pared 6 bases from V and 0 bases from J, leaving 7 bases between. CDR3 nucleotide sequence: TGTGCTAGTGGGCGTGCTAGCACAGATACGCAGTATTTT. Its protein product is CASGRASTDTQYF. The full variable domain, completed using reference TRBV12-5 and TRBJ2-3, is DARVTQTPRHKVTEMGQEVTMRCQPILGHNTVFWYRQTMMQGLELLAYFRNRAPLDDSGMPKDRFSAEMPDATLATLKIQPSEPRDSAVYFCASGRASTDTQYFGPGTRLTVL.

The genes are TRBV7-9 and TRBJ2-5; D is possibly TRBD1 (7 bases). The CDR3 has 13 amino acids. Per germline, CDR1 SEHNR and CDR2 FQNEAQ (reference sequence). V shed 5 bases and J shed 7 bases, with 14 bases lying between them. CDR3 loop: CASSNRQGGTQYF. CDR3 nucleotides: TGTGCCAGCAGCAACCGACAGGGAGGGACCCAGTACTTC.

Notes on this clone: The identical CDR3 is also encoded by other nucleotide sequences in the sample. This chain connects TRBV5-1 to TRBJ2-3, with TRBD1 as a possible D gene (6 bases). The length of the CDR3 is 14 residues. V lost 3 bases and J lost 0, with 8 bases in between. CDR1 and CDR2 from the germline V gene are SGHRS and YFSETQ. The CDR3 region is CASSSQGSTDTQYF. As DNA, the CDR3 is TGCGCCAGCAGCTCACAGGGTAGCACAGATACGCAGTATTTT.

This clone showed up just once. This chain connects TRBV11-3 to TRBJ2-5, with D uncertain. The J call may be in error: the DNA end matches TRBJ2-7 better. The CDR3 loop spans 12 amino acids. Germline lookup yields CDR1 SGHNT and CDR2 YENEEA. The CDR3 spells CASSFGLSEQYF. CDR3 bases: TGTGCCAGCAGCTTTGGGCTGAGCGAGCAGTACTTC.

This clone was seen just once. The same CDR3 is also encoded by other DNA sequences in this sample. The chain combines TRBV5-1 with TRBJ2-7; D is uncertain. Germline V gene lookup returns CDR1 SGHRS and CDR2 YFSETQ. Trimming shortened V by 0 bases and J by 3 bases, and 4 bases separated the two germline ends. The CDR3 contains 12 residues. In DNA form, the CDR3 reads TGCGCCAGCAGCTTGGGGGGCTACGAGCAGTACTTC. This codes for CASSLGGYEQYF.

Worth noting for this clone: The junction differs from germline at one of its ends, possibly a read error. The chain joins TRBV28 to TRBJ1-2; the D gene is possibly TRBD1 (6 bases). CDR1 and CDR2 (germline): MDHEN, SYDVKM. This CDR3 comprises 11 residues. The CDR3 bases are TGTGCCAGCAGATACGGACAGATGCCCTTCTTC. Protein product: CASRYGQMPFF.

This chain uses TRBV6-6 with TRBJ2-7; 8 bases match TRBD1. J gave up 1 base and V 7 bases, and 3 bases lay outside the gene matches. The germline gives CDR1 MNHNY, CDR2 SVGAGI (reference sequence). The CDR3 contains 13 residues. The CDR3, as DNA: TGTGCCAGCACAGACAGGGGTTCCTACGAGCAGTACTTC. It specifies CASTDRGSYEQYF.

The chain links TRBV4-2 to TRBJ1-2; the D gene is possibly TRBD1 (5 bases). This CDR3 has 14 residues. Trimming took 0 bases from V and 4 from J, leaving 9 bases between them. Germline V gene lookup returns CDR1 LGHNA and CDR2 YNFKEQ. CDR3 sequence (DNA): TGTGCCAGCAGCCAAGAGGACATATTCTATGGCTACACCTTC. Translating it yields CASSQEDIFYGYTF.

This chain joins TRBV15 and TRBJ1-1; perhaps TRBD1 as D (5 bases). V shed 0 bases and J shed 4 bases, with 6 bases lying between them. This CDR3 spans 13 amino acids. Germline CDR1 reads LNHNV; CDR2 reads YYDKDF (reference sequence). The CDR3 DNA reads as TGTGCCACCAGCAGAGATAGGGGCACTGAAGCTTTCTTT. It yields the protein CATSRDRGTEAFF.

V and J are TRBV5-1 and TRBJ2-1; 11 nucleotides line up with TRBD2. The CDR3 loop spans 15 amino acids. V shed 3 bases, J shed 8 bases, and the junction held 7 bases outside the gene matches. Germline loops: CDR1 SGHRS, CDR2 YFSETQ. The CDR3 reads CASSSLAGGLHEQFF. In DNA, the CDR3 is TGCGCCAGCAGCTCGCTAGCGGGAGGCCTCCATGAGCAGTTCTTC.

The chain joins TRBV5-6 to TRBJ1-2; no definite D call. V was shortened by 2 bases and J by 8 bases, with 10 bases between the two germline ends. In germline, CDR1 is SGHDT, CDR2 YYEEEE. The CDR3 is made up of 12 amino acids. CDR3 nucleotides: TGTGCCAGCAGCTTTCCGGGGAGCGGCTACACCTTC. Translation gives CASSFPGSGYTF.

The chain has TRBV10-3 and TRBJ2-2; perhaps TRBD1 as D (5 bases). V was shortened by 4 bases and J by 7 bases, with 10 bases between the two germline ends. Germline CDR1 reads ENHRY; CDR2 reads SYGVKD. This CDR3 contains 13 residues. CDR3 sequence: CAISGQLDGELFF. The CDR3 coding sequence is TGTGCCATCAGTGGACAGTTGGACGGGGAGCTGTTTTTT.

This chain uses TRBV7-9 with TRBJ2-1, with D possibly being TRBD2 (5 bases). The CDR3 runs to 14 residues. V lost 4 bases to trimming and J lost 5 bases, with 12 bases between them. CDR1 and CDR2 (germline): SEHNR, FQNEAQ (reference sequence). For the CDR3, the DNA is TGTGCCAGCAGCTATCGAGGGCTTGACAATGAGCAGTTCTTC. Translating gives CASSYRGLDNEQFF.

CDR3 nucleotides: TGTGCCAGCAGCTTAGCTAGACAAGCGGGTCAAGAGACCCAGTACTTC. Its protein is CASSLARQAGQETQYF. The chain employs TRBV7-2 and TRBJ2-5; D is perhaps TRBD2 (6 bases). V lost 0 bases, J lost 2 bases, and 13 bases lay in between. CDR1 is SGHTA, CDR2 FQGNSA, per germline. The CDR3 loop spans 16 amino acids.

The CDR3 nucleotides are TGTGCCAGCAGCTTGACCCATATGACCTACAATGAGCAGTTCTTC. Residues: CASSLTHMTYNEQFF. The chain combines TRBV7-3 with TRBJ2-1; D gene ambiguous. V lost 3 bases and J lost 2, with 11 bases in between. CDR1 is SGHTA and CDR2 is FQGTGA in the germline V gene. This CDR3 has 15 residues.